This TCR beta chain was observed in a study of long-term antiretroviral therapy in people with HIV. The germline V gene has CDR1 SGDLS and CDR2 YYNGEE. V dropped 2 bases and J dropped 2; count of bases not matched to a gene: 12. The CDR3 runs 17 residues. Sequencing used immunoSEQ v3.0 at survey level. Assay used: immunoSEQ multiplex PCR; TCRdb lists only in-frame clones, some missing. The profile shows 30,000 to 40,000 clones, roughly 85% of them singletons. The chain joins TRBV9 to TRBJ1-1; 7 nucleotides match TRBD1. The specimen comprised unsorted PBMCs, sampled roughly 3.3 years after starting antiretroviral therapy. The sequence came from a man between 18 and 35 years old with HIV. The CDR3 spells CASSVGFRQGQNTEAFF. CDR3 in DNA: TGTGCCAGCAGCGTGGGGTTTCGACAGGGACAAAACACTGAAGCTTTCTTT.